The 29 T cell receptor beta chains given below trace back to one sample, sequenced in a study of T cell repertoires in ileal Crohn's disease. Sequenced by immunoSEQ multiplex PCR; TCRdb stores in-frame clones only, minus some. The top ten clones hold 7.1% of a sample with over 8,500 clones, 60% to 85% of them seen once. The time point denotes: neoterminal ileum biopsy at postoperative endoscopy, about 6 months after surgery. Specimen: ileal tissue. The receptors stem from an adult with Crohn's disease.

The rearrangement uses TRBV5-6 and TRBJ2-7, with D maybe TRBD2 (5 bases). V lost 5 bases and J lost 0, with 9 bases in between. Germline V CDR1 and CDR2: SGHDT, YYEEEE. CDR3 length: 13 residues. CDR3 in amino acids: CASRRRASYEQYF. CDR3 in DNA: TGTGCCAGCAGGAGGCGGGCCTCCTACGAGCAGTACTTC.

J is TRBJ1-5 and V is TRBV5-1; the D gene is possibly TRBD1 (6 bases). The CDR3 runs 13 residues. V gave up 4 bases and J gave up 4 bases, with 9 bases separating them. CDR1 is SGHRS and CDR2 is YFSETQ in the germline V gene. CDR3 nucleotide sequence: TGCGCCAGCAGCCCTCAGGGGAATCAGCCCCAGCATTTT. It translates to CASSPQGNQPQHF.

This clone came up a few times. V and J are TRBV5-1 and TRBJ2-2; 7 bases align to TRBD1. V was pared by 3 bases and J by 1 base, with 0 bases of the junction left unmatched. Germline lookup yields CDR1 SGHRS and CDR2 YFSETQ. The CDR3 runs to 14 residues. CDR3 coding DNA: TGCGCCAGCAGCTGGACAGGGAACACCGGGGAGCTGTTTTTT. It codes for CASSWTGNTGELFF.

This clone occurred a few times. V usage is TRBV5-4 and J usage is TRBJ2-1; D possibly corresponds to TRBD1 (6 bases). CDR1 is SGHNT, CDR2 YYREEE, per germline (reference sequence). V was trimmed by 5 bases and J by 9 bases, leaving 24 bases between them. The CDR3 consists of 16 residues. As DNA, the CDR3 is TGTGCCAGCAGAATCGACAGGACGGCCCCATTCGGTGAGCAGTTCTTC. This sequence encodes CASRIDRTAPFGEQFF.

The chain recombines TRBV5-1 with TRBJ1-1, with D possibly being TRBD1 (6 bases). CDR3 length: 15 amino acids. The germline V gene encodes CDR1 SGHRS and CDR2 YFSETQ. V was clipped by 3 bases and J by 5 bases, with 17 bases between them. The CDR3 nucleotides read TGCGCCAGCAGCTCCTCCTTGGGGGGGCAAACTGAAGCTTTCTTT. Its translation is CASSSSLGGQTEAFF.

This clone was detected only once. The gene calls are TRBV18 and TRBJ1-6, with 10 bases matching TRBD1. Germline V CDR1 and CDR2: KGHSH, LQKENI. Germline trimming cut 4 bases from V and 7 bases from J; bases unmatched to any gene: 1. The length of the CDR3 is 14 residues. This chain's CDR3 is CASSQGQGNSPLHF. CDR3 in DNA: TGTGCCAGCTCACAGGGACAGGGGAATTCACCCCTCCACTTT. Supplemented by reference TRBV18 and TRBJ1-6, the full variable domain reads NAGVMQNPRHLVRRRGQEARLRCSPMKGHSHVYWYRQLPEEGLKFMVYLQKENIIDESGMPKERFSAEFPKEGPSILRIQQVVRGDSAAYFCASSQGQGNSPLHFGNGTRLTVT.

The V gene is TRBV25-1, the J gene TRBJ1-4, with D hard to call. This CDR3 spans 16 amino acids. Germline CDR1 and CDR2: MGHDK and SYGVNS. Trimming left V 2 bases short and J 7 bases short, with 17 bases between. The CDR3 DNA reads TGTGCCAGCAGTGAAGGGGTCTCCTCGGCGGGTGAAAAACTGTTTTTT. Translation: CASSEGVSSAGEKLFF. Supplemented by reference TRBV25-1 and TRBJ1-4, the full variable domain reads EADIYQTPRYLVIGTGKKITLECSQTMGHDKMYWYQQDPGMELHLIHYSYGVNSTEKGDLSSESTVSRIRTEHFPLTLESARPSHTSQYLCASSEGVSSAGEKLFFGSGTQLSVL.

This clone was seen just once. The gene calls are TRBV7-8 and TRBJ1-2; tentatively, D is TRBD1 (5 bases). CDR1 and CDR2 (germline): SGHVS, FQNEAQ. The CDR3 has 14 residues. The ends were cut back, 5 bases at V and 3 bases at J, with 13 bases in the middle. CDR3 bases: TGTGCCAGCAGCCCATTATGGGGGGACTATGGCTACACCTTC. Amino acid sequence: CASSPLWGDYGYTF.

Notes on this clone: At one of its ends the junction is not consistent with the germline gene, which may arise from a read error. The chain links TRBV14 to TRBJ2-6, with D perhaps matching TRBD2 (7 bases). CDR1 SGHDN and CDR2 FVKESK come from the germline V gene. The CDR3 runs to 17 residues. CDR3 in amino acids: CASSQVGGAFGVNVLTF. In DNA form, the CDR3 reads TGTGCCAGCAGCCAAGTAGGGGGGGCCTTTGGGGTCAACGTCCTGACTTTC.

The V call is TRBV5-1, the J call TRBJ1-6; a possible D gene is TRBD1 (5 bases). This CDR3 is built from 14 residues. Germline V CDR1 and CDR2: SGHRS, YFSETQ. Trimming took 4 bases from V and 6 from J, leaving 11 bases between them. CDR3 sequence reads: CASSAGGGNSPLHF. In nucleotides, the CDR3 is TGCGCCAGCAGCGCGGGGGGTGGTAATTCACCCCTCCACTTT.

The V call is TRBV7-9, the J call TRBJ2-7; the D is unclear. Trimming pared 5 bases from V and 6 bases from J, leaving 11 bases between. The V gene's germline CDR1 is SEHNR and CDR2 FQNEAQ (reference sequence). The CDR3 is 12 amino acids. The CDR3 reads CASSIYSLEQYF. CDR3 DNA: TGTGCCAGCAGCATTTATTCCCTCGAGCAGTACTTC. Complete variable domain (other parts from reference TRBV7-9 and TRBJ2-7): DTGVSQNPRHKITKRGQNVTFRCDPISEHNRLYWYRQTLGQGPEFLTYFQNEAQLEKSRLLSDRFSAERPKGSFSTLEIQRTEQGDSAMYLCASSIYSLEQYFGPGTRLTVT.

Here the CDR3 DNA reads TGCGCCAGCAGCTTGGGACAGGGGGTGGGCTATGGCTACACCTTC. Its protein is CASSLGQGVGYGYTF. The chain links TRBV5-1 to TRBJ1-2; 9 bases agree with TRBD1. This CDR3 region has 15 residues. CDR1 is SGHRS, CDR2 YFSETQ, per germline. The J segment lost 4 bases and the V segment lost 0 bases, leaving 4 bases of the junction unmatched.

There are a few counts of this clone. This chain joins TRBV30 and TRBJ1-1; D may be TRBD1 (5 bases). The V end lost 0 bases, the J end lost 4 bases, and 12 bases lay between the germline ends. The CDR3 contains 14 residues. Germline V CDR1 and CDR2: GTSNPN, SVGIG (reference sequence). In DNA form, the CDR3 reads TGTGCCTGGAGTGTAATGGGGGGGAGCACTGAAGCTTTCTTT. It encodes CAWSVMGGSTEAFF. The variable domain in full, with the rest retrieved from reference TRBV30 and TRBJ1-1, is SQTIHQWPATLVQPVGSPLSLECTVEGTSNPNLYWYRQAAGRGLQLLFYSVGIGQISSEVPQNLSASRPQDRQFILSSKKLLLSDSGFYLCAWSVMGGSTEAFFGQGTRLTVV.

This clone was recorded only once. V gene TRBV5-1 combines with J gene TRBJ2-5; 7 bases match TRBD1. Germline assignment: CDR1 SGHRS and CDR2 YFSETQ. This CDR3 is built from 17 residues. Losses at the gene ends were 3 bases for V and 5 bases for J; bases not matched to a gene: 16. CDR3 in amino acids: CASSWGQTSELGETQYF. The CDR3 DNA follows: TGCGCCAGCAGCTGGGGACAGACGTCGGAATTGGGGGAGACCCAGTACTTC.

In its sample, this clone was seen once. At one end the junction does not follow the germline gene, possibly because of a read error. This rearrangement joins TRBV19 to TRBJ1-5; no clear D gene. Germline V gene data show CDR1 as LNHDA and CDR2 as SQIVND (reference sequence). The CDR3 has 14 residues. The CDR3 DNA sequence: TGTGCCAGTACCCCAACTAGGGTAGAGGGCCCTAGGAATTTT. Encoded protein: CASTPTRVEGPRNF. Full variable domain (missing parts from reference TRBV19 and TRBJ1-5): DGGITQSPKYLFRKEGQNVTLSCEQNLNHDAMYWYRQDPGQGLRLIYYSQIVNDFQKGDIAEGYSVSREKKESFPLTVTSAQKNPTAFYLCASTPTRVEGPRNFGDGTRLSIL.

The chain recombines TRBV6-5 with TRBJ2-3; possible D gene TRBD2, 6 bases. The germline V and J ends were trimmed by 7 bases and 14 bases, with 16 bases remaining between them. The CDR3 runs 11 residues. Germline lookup yields CDR1 MNHEY and CDR2 SVGAGI. CDR3 nucleotides: TGTGCCAGCACCTCGGGGGTAGAACGGTATTTT. It encodes CASTSGVERYF.

This chain connects TRBV18 to TRBJ1-5, with D possibly TRBD1 on 6 matching bases. The CDR3 has 15 residues. CDR1 is KGHSH, CDR2 LQKENI, per germline. The V end was cut by 2 bases, the J end by 11 bases, with 19 bases between. Written as DNA, the CDR3 is TGTGCCAGCTCACCATCTGGGGGCCGCAATTGGTCCCAGCATTTT. This codes for CASSPSGGRNWSQHF.

The chain recombines TRBV30 with TRBJ1-5; D is undetermined. The germline V gene encodes CDR1 GTSNPN and CDR2 SVGIG (reference sequence). This CDR3 contains 14 residues. The V end was cut by 2 bases, the J end by 0 bases, with 8 bases between. CDR3 protein: CAWSQADSNQPQHF. DNA of the CDR3: TGTGCCTGGAGTCAGGCAGATAGCAATCAGCCCCAGCATTTT.

Written as DNA, the CDR3 is TGCAGCGTGCGAACAGGCACAGATACGCAGTATTTT. The encoded protein is CSVRTGTDTQYF. The chain combines TRBV29-1 with TRBJ2-3, with D unresolved. With 6 bases removed from V and 1 base from J, the gap between germline ends came to 8 bases. Germline CDR1 is SQVTM and CDR2 is ANQGSEA. The CDR3 is made up of 12 amino acids.

This clone showed up just once. The genes are TRBV5-4 and TRBJ2-7; possibly TRBD1 for D (6 bases). Germline CDR1 is SGHNT and CDR2 is YYREEE (reference sequence). The CDR3 runs 14 residues. Trimming cost V 3 bases and J 5 bases, with 15 bases left between them. CDR3 coding DNA: TGTGCCAGCAGCTGGAAGGGGGAGTGGGACGAGCAGTACTTC. Protein: CASSWKGEWDEQYF. The whole variable domain, filled in from reference TRBV5-4 and TRBJ2-7, reads ETGVTQSPTHLIKTRGQQVTLRCSSQSGHNTVSWYQQALGQGPQFIFQYYREEENGRGNFPPRFSGLQFPNYSSELNVNALELDDSALYLCASSWKGEWDEQYFGPGTRLTVT.

This chain joins TRBV27 and TRBJ1-2; the D is unclear. In germline, CDR1 is MNHEY, CDR2 SMNVEV (reference sequence). This CDR3 region has 17 residues. V was clipped by 5 bases and J by 0 bases, with 19 bases between them. The CDR3 region is CASSPKSLWSTNYGYTF. The DNA of the CDR3 is TGTGCCAGCAGTCCAAAATCCCTCTGGAGTACTAACTATGGCTACACCTTC.

The chain recombines TRBV6-1 with TRBJ2-1, with TRBD1 identical over 10 bases. CDR3 size: 13 residues. With V trimmed by 11 bases and J by 7 bases, 8 bases remained unmatched. Germline V gives CDR1 MNHNS, CDR2 SASEGT. CDR3 sequence (DNA): TGTGCCTCACGGGACAGGGGTGATAATGAGCAGTTCTTC. It specifies CASRDRGDNEQFF.

The chain employs TRBV5-1 and TRBJ1-5; no definite D call. From germline, CDR1 is SGHRS and CDR2 YFSETQ. CDR3 length equals 14 residues. V was trimmed by 0 bases and J by 7 bases, leaving 11 bases between them. CDR3 amino acids: CASSLGGMGQPQHF. CDR3 DNA: TGCGCCAGCAGCTTGGGAGGGATGGGACAGCCCCAGCATTTT.

J is TRBJ1-1 and V is TRBV5-1; D call uncertain. This CDR3 comprises 15 residues. The V end was cut by 3 bases, the J end by 5 bases, with 17 bases between. CDR1 is SGHRS and CDR2 is YFSETQ in the germline V gene. The CDR3 reads CASSSGSYVGTEAFF. The CDR3 region has the DNA TGCGCCAGCAGCTCGGGATCATACGTAGGGACTGAAGCTTTCTTT.

This chain connects TRBV5-1 to TRBJ1-4, with D possibly being TRBD1 (6 bases). Germline V lookup: CDR1 SGHRS, CDR2 YFSETQ. The CDR3 runs 15 residues. Trimming left V 5 bases short and J 3 bases short, with 14 bases between. CDR3 amino acids: CASSIGQTANEKLFF. CDR3 coding DNA: TGCGCCAGCAGTATCGGACAGACGGCTAATGAAAAACTGTTTTTT.

As concerns this clone: The sample carries other DNA sequences with the same CDR3. The J gene is TRBJ1-2, the V gene TRBV5-8; no clear D gene. Germline CDR1 reads SGHTS; CDR2 reads YDEGEE. Trimming cost V 1 base and J 5 bases, with 12 bases left between them. The CDR3 is 14 amino acids. CDR3 nucleotide sequence: TGTGCCAGCAGCTTGTATAGCCGCTGGTATGGCTACACCTTC. It yields the protein CASSLYSRWYGYTF.

This chain links TRBV7-2 with TRBJ1-3, with a weak D call TRBD1 (5 bases). Trimming removed 6 bases from V and 5 bases from J, with 11 bases in between. The CDR3 runs 13 residues. Germline V gives CDR1 SGHTA, CDR2 FQGNSA. The CDR3 region is CASRPQGRNTIYF. DNA for the CDR3: TGTGCCAGCAGGCCGCAGGGAAGAAACACCATATATTTT.

The chain combines TRBV4-1 with TRBJ1-3, with 7 positions matching TRBD1. The junction had 11 bases not matched to a gene; V was cut back by 7 bases and J by 2 bases. The CDR3 sequence is 16 residues long. Germline loops: CDR1 MGHRA, CDR2 YSYEKL. The CDR3 DNA reads as TGCGCCAGCACCCTTACGGCGAGGGGGCCTGGAAACACCATATATTTT. Its translation is CASTLTARGPGNTIYF.

The chain employs TRBV7-2 and TRBJ1-6; D is unclear. The CDR3 is made up of 14 amino acids. Trimming pared 1 base from V and 6 bases from J, leaving 7 bases between. Germline V gene sequence: CDR1 SGHTA, CDR2 FQGNSA. The CDR3 DNA sequence: TGTGCCAGCAGCTTAGACGTAGCTAATTCACCCCTCCACTTT. This codes for CASSLDVANSPLHF.